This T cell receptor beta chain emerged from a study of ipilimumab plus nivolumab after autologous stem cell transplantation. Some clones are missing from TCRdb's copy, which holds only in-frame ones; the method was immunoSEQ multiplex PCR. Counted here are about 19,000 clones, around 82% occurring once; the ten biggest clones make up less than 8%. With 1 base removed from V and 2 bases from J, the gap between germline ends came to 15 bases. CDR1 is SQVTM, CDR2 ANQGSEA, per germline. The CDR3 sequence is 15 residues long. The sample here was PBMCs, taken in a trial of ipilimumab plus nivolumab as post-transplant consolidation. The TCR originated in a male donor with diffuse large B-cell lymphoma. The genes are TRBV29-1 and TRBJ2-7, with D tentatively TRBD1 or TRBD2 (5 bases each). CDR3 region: CSVEGLGVLTYEQYF. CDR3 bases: TGCAGCGTTGAAGGCTTGGGGGTTTTAACCTACGAGCAGTACTTC.